This record looks at one T cell receptor (beta chain) sequence and its context. The data derive from a study of beta chain features in type 1 diabetes. Since all of the isolated RNA was reverse transcribed, expressed TCRB transcripts were what got sequenced. Sequencing used immunoSEQ multiplex PCR; TCRdb keeps in-frame clones, though not all of them. The sample contains some 400,000 clones, over 12% of which appear only once. V dropped 2 bases and J dropped 1 base, with 9 bases sitting between them. Germline-derived CDR1 and CDR2 are MNHEY and SMNVEV (reference sequence). The CDR3 runs 15 residues. The source material was naive CD4+ T cells from blood. V and J are TRBV27 and TRBJ2-4; a possible D gene is TRBD2 (5 bases). This TCR derives from a woman aged 18 to 35 in good health. CDR3 amino acids: CASSLTRGAKNIQYF. For the CDR3, the DNA is TGTGCCAGCAGTTTAACGCGCGGGGCCAAAAACATTCAGTACTTC.